This TCR beta chain was obtained from a study of siplizumab effects on memory and regulatory T cells. Germline V gene sequence: CDR1 MNHEY, CDR2 SVGAGI. Trimming removed 9 bases from V and 1 base from J, with 9 bases in between. The CDR3 has 12 amino acids. For every sample, around 9.6 x 10^4 TCR templates were assayed. The table came from immunoSEQ multiplex PCR; TCRdb's copy has only in-frame clones and leaves some out. The repertoire holds around 100,000 clones, with 75% to 95% as singletons. This clone has just one count. The target antigen is unknown. The study's findings and limits: The alloresponse seemed to draw substantially on naive T cells, which appeared more diverse than memory cells. With siplizumab, mappable alloreactive CD4+ clones averaged 68.8% Treg-derived, versus about 29% in controls. Siplizumab cultures yielded proliferating Tregs whose suppressive function was not confirmed.

Sequenced material: CD4+ T cells sorted from blood. This chain joins TRBV6-5 and TRBJ2-5; D assignment may be TRBD1 or TRBD2 (6 bases each). The receptor was isolated from a human donor in good health. Some clones in this sample may be carry-over from other donors' samples. The DNA for the CDR3 is TGTGCCAGTAGGGGGGCCCAAGAGACCCAGTACTTC. Residues: CASRGAQETQYF.